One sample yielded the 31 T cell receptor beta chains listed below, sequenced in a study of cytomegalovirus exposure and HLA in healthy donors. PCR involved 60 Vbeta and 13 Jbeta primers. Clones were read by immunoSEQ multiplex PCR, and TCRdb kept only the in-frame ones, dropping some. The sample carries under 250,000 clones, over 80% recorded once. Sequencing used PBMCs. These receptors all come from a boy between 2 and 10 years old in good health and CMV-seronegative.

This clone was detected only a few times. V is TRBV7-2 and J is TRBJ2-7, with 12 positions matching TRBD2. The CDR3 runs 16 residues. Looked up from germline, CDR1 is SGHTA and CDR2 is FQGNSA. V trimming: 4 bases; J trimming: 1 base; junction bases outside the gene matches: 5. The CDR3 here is CASSYLTSGGSYEQYF. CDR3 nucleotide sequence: TGTGCCAGCAGCTACCTAACTAGCGGGGGGTCCTACGAGCAGTACTTC.

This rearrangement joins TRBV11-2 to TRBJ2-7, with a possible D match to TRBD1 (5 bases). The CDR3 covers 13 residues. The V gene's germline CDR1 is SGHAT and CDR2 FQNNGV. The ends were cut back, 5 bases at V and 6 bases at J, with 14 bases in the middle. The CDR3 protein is CASSLQVPGEQYF. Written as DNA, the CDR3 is TGTGCCAGCAGCCTACAGGTCCCTGGCGAGCAGTACTTC. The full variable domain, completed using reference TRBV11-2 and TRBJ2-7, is EAGVAQSPRYKIIEKRQSVAFWCNPISGHATLYWYQQILGQGPKLLIQFQNNGVVDDSQLPKDRFSAERLKGVDSTLKIQPAKLEDSAVYLCASSLQVPGEQYFGPGTRLTVT.

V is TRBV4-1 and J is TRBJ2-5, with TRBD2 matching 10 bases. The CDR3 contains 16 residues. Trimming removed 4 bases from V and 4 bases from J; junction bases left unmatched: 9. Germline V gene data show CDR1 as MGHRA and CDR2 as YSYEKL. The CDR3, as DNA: TGCGCCAGCAGCCTCCGGACTAGCGGTCGTTTAGAGACCCAGTACTTC. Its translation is CASSLRTSGRLETQYF.

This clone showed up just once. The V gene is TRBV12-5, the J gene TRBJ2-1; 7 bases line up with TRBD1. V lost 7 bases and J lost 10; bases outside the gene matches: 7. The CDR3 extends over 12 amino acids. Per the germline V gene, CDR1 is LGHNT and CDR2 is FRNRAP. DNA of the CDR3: TGTGCTAGTGTAAGACCGGGACAGGAGCAGTTCTTC. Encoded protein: CASVRPGQEQFF.

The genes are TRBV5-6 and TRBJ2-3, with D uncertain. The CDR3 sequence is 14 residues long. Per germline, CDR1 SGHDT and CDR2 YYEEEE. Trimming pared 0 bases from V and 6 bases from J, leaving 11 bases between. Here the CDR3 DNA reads TGTGCCAGCAGCTTGGGTATGGCTCGCGATACGCAGTATTTT. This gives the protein CASSLGMARDTQYF.

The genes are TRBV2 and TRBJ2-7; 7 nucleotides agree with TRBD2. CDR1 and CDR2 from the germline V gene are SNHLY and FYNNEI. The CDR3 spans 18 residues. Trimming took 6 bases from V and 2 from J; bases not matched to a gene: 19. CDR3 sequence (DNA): TGTGCCAGCAGCATTCAAGTGAAGTGGGGGGAGGGCCCCTACGAGCAGTACTTC. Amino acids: CASSIQVKWGEGPYEQYF.

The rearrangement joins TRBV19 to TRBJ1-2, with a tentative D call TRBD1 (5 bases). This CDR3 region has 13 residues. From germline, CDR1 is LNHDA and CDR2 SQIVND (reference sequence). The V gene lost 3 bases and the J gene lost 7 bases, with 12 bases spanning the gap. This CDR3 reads CASSMSREGGYTF. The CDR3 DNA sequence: TGTGCCAGTAGTATGAGCAGGGAGGGTGGCTACACCTTC.

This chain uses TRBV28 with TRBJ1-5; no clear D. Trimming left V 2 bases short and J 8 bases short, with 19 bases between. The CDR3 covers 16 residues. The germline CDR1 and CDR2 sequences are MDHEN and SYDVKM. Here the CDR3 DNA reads TGTGCCAGCAGTTTAAGTAGCGTATCCGACGGGGAGCCCCAGCATTTT. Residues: CASSLSSVSDGEPQHF.

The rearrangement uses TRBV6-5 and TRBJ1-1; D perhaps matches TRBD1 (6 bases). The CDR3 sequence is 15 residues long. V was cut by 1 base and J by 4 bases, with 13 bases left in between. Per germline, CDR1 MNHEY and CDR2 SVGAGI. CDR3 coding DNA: TGTGCCAGCAGTTACTGGACCAGGGGCGGCACTGAAGCTTTCTTT. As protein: CASSYWTRGGTEAFF.

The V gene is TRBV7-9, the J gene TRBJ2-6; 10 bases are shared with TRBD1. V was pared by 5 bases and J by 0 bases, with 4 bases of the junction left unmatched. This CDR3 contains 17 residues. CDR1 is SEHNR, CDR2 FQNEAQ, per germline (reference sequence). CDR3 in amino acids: CASSRGQGVSGANVLTF. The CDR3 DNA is TGTGCCAGCAGCCGTGGACAGGGGGTCTCTGGGGCCAACGTCCTGACTTTC.

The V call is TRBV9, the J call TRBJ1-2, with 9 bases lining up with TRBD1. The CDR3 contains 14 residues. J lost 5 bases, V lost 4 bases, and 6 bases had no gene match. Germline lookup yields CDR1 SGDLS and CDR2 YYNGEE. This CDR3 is CASSLGTGLYGYTF. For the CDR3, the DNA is TGTGCCAGCAGCCTAGGGACAGGGTTATATGGCTACACCTTC.

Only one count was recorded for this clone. CDR3 in amino acids: CASSRIRTSGVYNEQFF. CDR3 nucleotides: TGTGCCAGTAGTAGAATCCGGACTAGCGGGGTTTACAATGAGCAGTTCTTC. This chain joins TRBV19 and TRBJ2-1, with TRBD2 identical over 12 bases. Germline CDR1 and CDR2: LNHDA and SQIVND (reference sequence). With 4 bases clipped from V and 4 bases from J, the junction kept 8 bases outside the gene matches. The CDR3 length is 17 residues.

CDR3 in amino acids: CASSTAGGLREGYTF. The CDR3 bases are TGTGCCAGCAGCACTGCCGGCGGACTCCGCGAAGGCTACACCTTC. The rearrangement joins TRBV5-4 to TRBJ1-2, with D uncertain. Looked up from germline, CDR1 is SGHNT and CDR2 is YYREEE (reference sequence). The CDR3 spans 15 residues. With 4 bases removed from V and 8 bases from J, the gap between germline ends came to 21 bases.

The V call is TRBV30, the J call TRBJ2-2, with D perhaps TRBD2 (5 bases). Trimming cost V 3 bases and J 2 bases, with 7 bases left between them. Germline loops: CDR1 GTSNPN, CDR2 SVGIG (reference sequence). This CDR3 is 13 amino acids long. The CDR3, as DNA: TGTGCCTGGAGCGGGGTAAACACCGGGGAGCTGTTTTTT. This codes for CAWSGVNTGELFF.

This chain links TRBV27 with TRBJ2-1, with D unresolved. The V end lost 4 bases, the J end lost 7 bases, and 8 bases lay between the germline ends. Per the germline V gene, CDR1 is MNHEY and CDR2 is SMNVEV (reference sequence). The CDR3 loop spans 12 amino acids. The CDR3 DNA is TGTGCCAGCAGTTGGGCTCCGAATGAGCAGTTCTTC. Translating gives CASSWAPNEQFF.

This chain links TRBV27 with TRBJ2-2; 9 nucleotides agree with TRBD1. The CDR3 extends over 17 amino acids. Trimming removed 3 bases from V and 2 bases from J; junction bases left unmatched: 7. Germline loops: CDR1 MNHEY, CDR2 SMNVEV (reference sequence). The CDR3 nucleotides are TGTGCCAGCAGTTTTAAAACAGGGGGCCACAACACCGGGGAGCTGTTTTTT. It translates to CASSFKTGGHNTGELFF.

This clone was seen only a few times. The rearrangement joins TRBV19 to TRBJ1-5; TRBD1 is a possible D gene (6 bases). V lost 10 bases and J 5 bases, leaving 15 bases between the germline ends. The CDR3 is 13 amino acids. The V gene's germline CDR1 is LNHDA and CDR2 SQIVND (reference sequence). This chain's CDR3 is CATTRTEDQPQHF. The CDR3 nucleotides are TGTGCCACCACTCGGACAGAAGATCAGCCCCAGCATTTT.

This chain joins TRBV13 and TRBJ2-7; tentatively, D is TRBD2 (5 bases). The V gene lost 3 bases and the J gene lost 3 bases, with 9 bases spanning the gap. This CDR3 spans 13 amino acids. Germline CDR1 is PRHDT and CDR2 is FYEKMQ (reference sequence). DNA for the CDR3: TGTGCCAGCAGCTTCGGAGGAAACTACGAGCAGTACTTC. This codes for CASSFGGNYEQYF.

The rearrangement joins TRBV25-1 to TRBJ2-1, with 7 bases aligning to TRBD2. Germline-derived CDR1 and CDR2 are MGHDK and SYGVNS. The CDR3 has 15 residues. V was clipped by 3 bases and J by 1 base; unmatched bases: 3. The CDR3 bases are TGTGCCAGCAGTGAGCCGGGAGGTTCCTACAATGAGCAGTTCTTC. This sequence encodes CASSEPGGSYNEQFF.

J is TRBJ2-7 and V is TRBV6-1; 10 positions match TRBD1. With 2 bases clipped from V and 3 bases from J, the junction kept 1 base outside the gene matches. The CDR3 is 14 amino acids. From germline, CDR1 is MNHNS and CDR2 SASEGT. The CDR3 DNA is TGTGCCAGCAGTGAATGGACAGGGGGCTACGAGCAGTACTTC. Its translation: CASSEWTGGYEQYF.

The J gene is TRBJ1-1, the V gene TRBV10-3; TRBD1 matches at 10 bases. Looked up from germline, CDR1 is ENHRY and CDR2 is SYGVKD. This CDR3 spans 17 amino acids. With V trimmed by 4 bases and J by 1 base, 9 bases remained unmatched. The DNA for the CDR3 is TGTGCCATCAGTGGACCGGGACAGGGGACAGAGAACACTGAAGCTTTCTTT. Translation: CAISGPGQGTENTEAFF.

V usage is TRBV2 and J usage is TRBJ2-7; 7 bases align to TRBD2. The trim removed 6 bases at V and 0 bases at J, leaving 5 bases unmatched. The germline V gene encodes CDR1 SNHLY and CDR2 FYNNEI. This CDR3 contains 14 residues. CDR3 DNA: TGTGCCAGCAGCACGGGACTACTCTCCTACGAGCAGTACTTC. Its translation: CASSTGLLSYEQYF.

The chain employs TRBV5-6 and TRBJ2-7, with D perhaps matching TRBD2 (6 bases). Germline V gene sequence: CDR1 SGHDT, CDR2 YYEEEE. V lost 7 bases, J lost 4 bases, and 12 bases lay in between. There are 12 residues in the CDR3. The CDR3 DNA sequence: TGTGCCAGCCCCGGGGGTCCGTACGAGCAGTACTTC. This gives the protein CASPGGPYEQYF. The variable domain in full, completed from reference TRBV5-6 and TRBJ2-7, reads DAGVTQSPTHLIKTRGQQVTLRCSPKSGHDTVSWYQQALGQGPQFIFQYYEEEERQRGNFPDRFSGHQFPNYSSELNVNALLLGDSALYLCASPGGPYEQYFGPGTRLTVT.

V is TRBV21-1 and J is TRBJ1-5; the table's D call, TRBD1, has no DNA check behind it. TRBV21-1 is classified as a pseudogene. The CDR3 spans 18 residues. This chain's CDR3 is CASSKLHRDTDSNQPQHF. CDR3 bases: TGTGCCAGCAGCAAACTTCACCGGGACACGGATAGCAATCAGCCCCAGCATTTT.

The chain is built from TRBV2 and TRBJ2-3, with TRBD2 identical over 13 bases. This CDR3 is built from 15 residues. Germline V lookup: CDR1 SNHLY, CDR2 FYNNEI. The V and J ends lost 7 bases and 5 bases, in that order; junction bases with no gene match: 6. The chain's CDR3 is CASTTSGGGGDTQYF. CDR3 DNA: TGTGCCAGCACCACTAGCGGGGGGGGTGGAGATACGCAGTATTTT. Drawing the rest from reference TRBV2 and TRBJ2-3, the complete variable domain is EPEVTQTPSHQVTQMGQEVILRCVPISNHLYFYWYRQILGQKVEFLVSFYNNEISEKSEIFDDQFSVERPDGSNFTLKIRSTKLEDSAMYFCASTTSGGGGDTQYFGPGTRLTVL.

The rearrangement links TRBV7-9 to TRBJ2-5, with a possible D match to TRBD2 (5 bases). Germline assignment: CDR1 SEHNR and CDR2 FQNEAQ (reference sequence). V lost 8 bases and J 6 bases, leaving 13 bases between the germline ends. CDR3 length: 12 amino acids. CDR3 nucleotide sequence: TGTGCCAGCTCCCGGGGAGAGAAGACCCAGTACTTC. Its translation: CASSRGEKTQYF.

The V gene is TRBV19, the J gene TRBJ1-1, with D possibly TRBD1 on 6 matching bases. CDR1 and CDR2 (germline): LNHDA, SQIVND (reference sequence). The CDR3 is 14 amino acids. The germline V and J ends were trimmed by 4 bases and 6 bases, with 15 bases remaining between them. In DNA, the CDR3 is TGTGCCAGTAGTACCGGGACACCCCAGGCTGAAGCTTTCTTT. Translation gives CASSTGTPQAEAFF.

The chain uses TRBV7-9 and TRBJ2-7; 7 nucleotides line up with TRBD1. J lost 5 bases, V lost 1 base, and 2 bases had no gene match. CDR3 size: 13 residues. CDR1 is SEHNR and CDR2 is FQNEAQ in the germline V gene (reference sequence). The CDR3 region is CASSLEQGNEQYF. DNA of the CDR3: TGTGCCAGCAGCTTAGAACAGGGGAACGAGCAGTACTTC. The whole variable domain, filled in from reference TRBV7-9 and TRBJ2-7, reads DTGVSQNPRHKITKRGQNVTFRCDPISEHNRLYWYRQTLGQGPEFLTYFQNEAQLEKSRLLSDRFSAERPKGSFSTLEIQRTEQGDSAMYLCASSLEQGNEQYFGPGTRLTVT.

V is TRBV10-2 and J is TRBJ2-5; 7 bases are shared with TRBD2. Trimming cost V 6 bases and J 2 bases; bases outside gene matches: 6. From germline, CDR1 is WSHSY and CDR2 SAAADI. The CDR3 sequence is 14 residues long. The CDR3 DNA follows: TGCGCCAGCAGAGGGCTAGCGGTACAAGAGACCCAGTACTTC. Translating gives CASRGLAVQETQYF.

This CDR3 is CASSDTGGYQPQHF. As DNA, the CDR3 is TGTGCCAGCAGCGACACAGGGGGCTATCAGCCCCAGCATTTT. This chain connects TRBV5-5 to TRBJ1-5; 9 bases are a match to TRBD1. Germline values: CDR1 SGHKS, CDR2 YYEKEE (reference sequence). The length of the CDR3 is 14 residues. J was trimmed by 5 bases and V by 4 bases; bases with no gene match: 4.

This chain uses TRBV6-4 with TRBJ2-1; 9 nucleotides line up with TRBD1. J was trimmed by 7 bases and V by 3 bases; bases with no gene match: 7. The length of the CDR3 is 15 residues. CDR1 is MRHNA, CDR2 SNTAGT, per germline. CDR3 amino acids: CASSDGTGIVNEQFF. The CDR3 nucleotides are TGTGCCAGCAGTGATGGGACAGGGATTGTAAATGAGCAGTTCTTC.